Ten or more counts support the clone carrying this TCR beta chain. The CDR3 is 16 amino acids. CDR1 is SGHTA and CDR2 is FQGNSA in the germline V gene. The V gene lost 7 bases and the J gene lost 0 bases, with 16 bases spanning the gap. In TCRdb, the 5' RACE reads were re-called with MiXCR into one record per CDR3 protein. This table has just over 450,000 distinct CDR3 sequences, 14% appearing once. The record originates from a study of identical twins. This same sample was also taken into another study, of yellow fever vaccine responses in identical twins.

The sequenced material came from CD4+ T cells sorted from blood. The rearrangement links TRBV7-2 to TRBJ2-1, with D perhaps given as TRBD1 or TRBD2 (5 bases each). The sequence derives from a woman aged 18-35 years in good health. The CDR3 coding sequence is TGTGCCAGCACCTACCGGGGCGGACACTCCTACAATGAGCAGTTCTTC. This gives the protein CASTYRGGHSYNEQFF. The full variable domain, in which reference TRBV7-2 and TRBJ2-1 provide the parts outside the CDR3, is GAGVSQSPSNKVTEKGKDVELRCDPISGHTALYWYRQSLGQGLEFLIYFQGNSAPDKSGLPSDRFSAERTGGSVSTLTIQRTQQEDSAVYLCASTYRGGHSYNEQFFGPGTRLTVL.